These 25 T cell receptor beta chains were sequenced from one sample in a study of T-cell reconstitution after alpha-beta-depleted transplantation in children. Unique molecular identifiers were incorporated into the prepared TCRbeta library. TCRdb re-derived calls from the PCR reads in MiXCR, one entry per CDR3 protein. Of about 370,000 distinct CDR3 sequences in the sample, around 21% were seen once. Sequenced material: PBMCs from the stem cell graft donor, taken from the stem cell graft. All receptors come from a human donor who donated a stem cell graft to a child with acute myeloid leukemia.

This clonotype was seen a handful of times. This chain uses TRBV12-3 or TRBV12-4 with TRBJ1-2; unclear D gene. This CDR3 has 12 residues. Trimming pared 6 bases from V and 2 bases from J, leaving 7 bases between. The chain's CDR3 is CASSKSNYGYTF. The CDR3 nucleotides read TGTGCCAGCAGCAAGTCCAACTATGGCTACACCTTC.

In its sample, this clonotype was seen many times. V and J are TRBV4-2 and TRBJ1-3, with a weak D call TRBD1 (6 bases). Germline values: CDR1 LGHNA, CDR2 YNFKEQ. This CDR3 comprises 14 residues. Trimming stripped 5 bases from V and 0 bases from J, with 8 bases between. The CDR3 here is CASSVQGSGNTIYF. The DNA for the CDR3 is TGTGCCAGCAGCGTACAGGGCTCTGGAAACACCATATATTTT.

This clonotype appeared a few times. This sequence joins TRBV15 and TRBJ1-4; tentative D call: TRBD1 (5 bases). Trimming took 5 bases from V and 8 from J, leaving 12 bases between them. The length of the CDR3 is 13 residues. Germline loops: CDR1 LNHNV, CDR2 YYDKDF (reference sequence). The chain's CDR3 is CATSGRDFEKLFF. CDR3 DNA: TGTGCCACCAGCGGCAGGGATTTCGAAAAACTGTTTTTT.

This clonotype was counted only a few times. The chain is built from TRBV27 and TRBJ2-7; 8 bases are a match to TRBD1. Germline CDR1 reads MNHEY; CDR2 reads SMNVEV (reference sequence). The CDR3 runs 18 residues. V lost 6 bases, J lost 6 bases, and 22 bases stayed unmatched. DNA for the CDR3: TGTGCCAGCAGCCCTCCCCCGGACAGGGCTGATTCGGCCGTCGAGCAGTACTTC. It encodes CASSPPPDRADSAVEQYF.

This clonotype was found a few times. V usage is TRBV7-3 and J usage is TRBJ2-1; weak D call: TRBD1 (6 bases). This CDR3 has 17 amino acids. The V gene lost 4 bases and the J gene lost 2 bases, with 18 bases spanning the gap. Germline values: CDR1 SGHTA, CDR2 FQGTGA. CDR3 coding DNA: TGTGCCAGCAGCTACCAGACCGGGACACCTACCTACAATGAGCAGTTCTTC. The encoded protein is CASSYQTGTPTYNEQFF. Variable domain in full (rest from reference TRBV7-3 and TRBJ2-1): GAGVSQTPSNKVTEKGKYVELRCDPISGHTALYWYRQSLGQGPEFLIYFQGTGAADDSGLPNDRFFAVRPEGSVSTLKIQRTERGDSAVYLCASSYQTGTPTYNEQFFGPGTRLTVL.

The CDR3 loop is CASSPQGEDTEAFF. Here the CDR3 DNA reads TGTGCCAGCAGTCCACAGGGGGAAGACACTGAAGCTTTCTTT. The chain joins TRBV12-3 or TRBV12-4 to TRBJ1-1; TRBD1 matches 8 bases. J was trimmed by 3 bases and V by 5 bases; bases with no gene match: 5. The CDR3 length is 14 residues.

This chain links TRBV29-1 with TRBJ2-3; D is uncertain. The ends were cut back, 3 bases at V and 1 base at J, with 2 bases in the middle. This CDR3 region has 11 residues. Germline CDR1 SQVTM, CDR2 ANQGSEA. CDR3 sequence (DNA): TGCAGCGTTGAGGGCACAGATACGCAGTATTTT. Translation: CSVEGTDTQYF.

This clonotype was detected ten times or more. The chain is built from TRBV12-3 or TRBV12-4 and TRBJ1-5, with D hard to call. The CDR3 is made up of 14 amino acids. Trimming cost V 5 bases and J 7 bases, with 15 bases left between them. CDR3 residues: CASSDGPGGQPQHF. The CDR3 DNA reads TGTGCCAGCAGTGATGGACCGGGTGGACAGCCCCAGCATTTT.

The V and J genes are TRBV25-1 and TRBJ2-7, with 8 positions matching TRBD1. CDR1 and CDR2 from the germline V gene are MGHDK and SYGVNS. V shed 2 bases and J 7 bases; nucleotides not matched to a gene: 13. The CDR3 contains 16 residues. The CDR3 region is CASSEHSDRGLGEQYF. The CDR3 bases are TGTGCCAGCAGTGAACACTCCGACAGGGGACTTGGGGAGCAGTACTTC.

This clonotype turned up a few times. The CDR3 region is CASSRPGQGSNEQFF. For the CDR3, the DNA is TGTGCCAGTAGCCGCCCGGGACAGGGGTCCAATGAGCAGTTCTTC. This chain links TRBV19 with TRBJ2-1; 10 bases fit TRBD1. The CDR3 loop spans 15 amino acids. Germline lookup yields CDR1 LNHDA and CDR2 SQIVND (reference sequence). J gave up 6 bases and V 6 bases, and 8 bases lay outside the gene matches.

This clonotype has a count of ten or more. The chain uses TRBV20-1 and TRBJ2-7, with D perhaps matching TRBD1 (6 bases). This CDR3 region has 14 residues. CDR1 DFQATT and CDR2 SNEGSKA come from the germline V gene (reference sequence). V was clipped by 3 bases and J by 1 base, with 13 bases between them. Here the CDR3 DNA reads TGCAGTGCTAGTCGCCAGGGGAGTTCCTACGAGCAGTACTTC. It specifies CSASRQGSSYEQYF.

The table lists this clonotype with a few counts. The V call is TRBV6-2 or TRBV6-3, the J call TRBJ2-3; possible D gene TRBD2, 6 bases. Trimming cost V 0 bases and J 6 bases, with 10 bases left between them. Germline CDR1 and CDR2: MNHEY and SVGEGT. This CDR3 is 14 amino acids long. The CDR3, as DNA: TGTGCCAGCAGTTACTCGAGACTAGTTGATACGCAGTATTTT. Protein: CASSYSRLVDTQYF.

This clonotype was seen a few times. The chain couples TRBV11-1 to TRBJ2-5; D is unresolved. Trimming removed 0 bases at V and 2 bases at J, with 19 bases between. CDR3 length: 18 amino acids. CDR1 is SGHAT, CDR2 FQDESV, per germline (reference sequence). The CDR3 sequence is CASSLAEFPGPLQETQYF. Here the CDR3 DNA reads TGTGCCAGCAGCTTAGCGGAGTTCCCCGGGCCCTTACAAGAGACCCAGTACTTC.

The J gene is TRBJ2-1, the V gene TRBV5-1; maybe TRBD1 (5 bases). CDR3 length: 13 amino acids. V was shortened by 4 bases and J by 5 bases, with 10 bases between the two germline ends. CDR1 and CDR2 from the germline V gene are SGHRS and YFSETQ. The CDR3 loop is CASSEDTNNEQFF. The CDR3 bases are TGCGCCAGCAGCGAGGACACGAACAATGAGCAGTTCTTC. Based on the CDR3 plus reference TRBV5-1 and TRBJ2-1, the full variable domain is KAGVTQTPRYLIKTRGQQVTLSCSPISGHRSVSWYQQTPGQGLQFLFEYFSETQRNKGNFPGRFSGRQFSNSRSEMNVSTLELGDSALYLCASSEDTNNEQFFGPGTRLTVL.

This clonotype was observed a single time. The chain's CDR3 is CASSLESDTGELFF. The CDR3 DNA is TGTGCCAGCAGCTTAGAATCTGACACCGGGGAGCTGTTTTTT. J is TRBJ2-2 and V is TRBV7-9, with D uncertain. This CDR3 contains 14 residues. The V and J ends lost 1 base and 3 bases respectively, with 6 bases between them. The V gene's germline CDR1 is SEHNR and CDR2 FQNEAQ (reference sequence).

This clonotype was seen more than once but under ten times. CDR3 amino acids: CASSQEGVRGWNTEAFF. The CDR3 DNA follows: TGCGCCAGCAGCCAAGAGGGAGTGCGGGGTTGGAACACTGAAGCTTTCTTT. The gene calls are TRBV4-1 and TRBJ1-1; D is uncertain. V was clipped by 0 bases and J by 1 base, with 15 bases between them. This CDR3 spans 17 amino acids. Germline V lookup: CDR1 MGHRA, CDR2 YSYEKL.

This clonotype was counted a few times. The chain employs TRBV20-1 and TRBJ2-5; 9 positions match TRBD1. The germline CDR1 and CDR2 sequences are DFQATT and SNEGSKA (reference sequence). The V gene end was trimmed by 0 bases and the J gene end by 2 bases; junction bases not matched to a gene: 7. This CDR3 region has 16 residues. The CDR3 sequence is CSARDGTGRLQETQYF. As DNA, the CDR3 is TGCAGTGCTAGAGACGGGACAGGGAGATTACAAGAGACCCAGTACTTC.

The V and J genes are TRBV3-1 and TRBJ1-2; D call uncertain. Germline V gives CDR1 LGHDT, CDR2 YNNKEL (reference sequence). The CDR3 contains 16 residues. V lost 4 bases, J lost 2 bases, and 17 bases lay in between. The CDR3 DNA reads as TGTGCCAGCAGCCGACTATCGGAAGGGTACAACTATGGCTACACCTTC. This encodes CASSRLSEGYNYGYTF.

This clonotype turned up a few times. J is TRBJ1-1 and V is TRBV12-3 or TRBV12-4; D is perhaps TRBD1 (6 bases). Trimming shortened V by 7 bases and J by 11 bases, and 14 bases separated the two germline ends. The CDR3 covers 11 residues. As DNA, the CDR3 is TGTGCCAGCACCGAGGGGGGGAACGCTTTCTTT. It translates to CASTEGGNAFF.

The CDR3, as DNA: TGTGCCAGCAGCCAAGATTTGGGCGGGAGCTCCTACAATGAGCAGTTCTTC. It encodes CASSQDLGGSSYNEQFF. The rearrangement joins TRBV3-1 to TRBJ2-1; 7 bases match TRBD2. CDR1 and CDR2 (germline): LGHDT, YNNKEL (reference sequence). V was clipped by 0 bases and J by 0 bases; unmatched bases: 5. CDR3 size: 17 residues.

This clonotype was seen repeatedly, ten times or more. The gene calls are TRBV29-1 and TRBJ2-3; 10 positions agree with TRBD1. Trimming at V came to 7 bases and at J to 3 bases, leaving 7 bases not matched to a gene. The CDR3 spans 14 residues. Germline V gives CDR1 SQVTM, CDR2 ANQGSEA. CDR3 loop: CSAQDRGQTDTQYF. As DNA, the CDR3 is TGCAGCGCCCAAGACAGGGGGCAAACAGATACGCAGTATTTT.

This clonotype was counted ten times or more. The gene calls are TRBV4-1 and TRBJ2-1, with TRBD2 identical over 8 bases. The CDR3 contains 15 residues. Germline CDR1 reads MGHRA; CDR2 reads YSYEKL. The V and J ends lost 0 bases and 7 bases, in that order; junction bases with no gene match: 5. In DNA form, the CDR3 reads TGCGCCAGCAGCCAAGATACGGGAGGGGGAAATGAGCAGTTCTTC. This encodes CASSQDTGGGNEQFF.

This clonotype appeared many times. CDR3 DNA sequence: TGCAGTGCTAAGGGTACCGGGGAGCTGTTTTTT. This encodes CSAKGTGELFF. The rearrangement links TRBV20-1 to TRBJ2-2, with D hard to call. CDR1 and CDR2 (germline): DFQATT, SNEGSKA (reference sequence). The CDR3 is made up of 11 amino acids. Trimming pared 4 bases from V and 5 bases from J, leaving 5 bases between.

This chain uses TRBV7-9 with TRBJ2-7; D is undetermined. Trimming shortened V by 2 bases and J by 4 bases, and 12 bases separated the two germline ends. CDR1 SEHNR and CDR2 FQNEAQ come from the germline V gene (reference sequence). The CDR3 loop spans 14 amino acids. The CDR3 is CASSLFSPNYEQYF. CDR3 coding DNA: TGTGCCAGCAGCTTATTTAGCCCAAATTACGAGCAGTACTTC.

This clonotype turned up a few times. CDR3 coding DNA: TGTGCCAGCAGCTTCGGCGCTAGCGTGTCCTACGAGCAGTACTTC. Translating it yields CASSFGASVSYEQYF. The V and J genes are TRBV7-3 and TRBJ2-7, with D possibly being TRBD2 (6 bases). This CDR3 contains 15 residues. V dropped 3 bases and J dropped 1 base, with 13 bases sitting between them. Germline V gene data show CDR1 as SGHTA and CDR2 as FQGTGA.